These 30 T cell receptor beta chains share one sample of origin, sequenced in a study of blood T cells in healthy people across ages. It was with a sample-barcoded 5' primer and a J-beta primer mix that a second PCR of about 7 to 12 cycles was run. TCRdb processed the 5' RACE reads anew with MiXCR; each CDR3 protein has one entry. The top ten clones hold around 30% of a sample with 720,000 or so distinct CDR3 sequences, 35% to 50% of them seen once. The sequenced material came from blood. These receptors all come from a man at least 80 years old in good health.

This clonotype appeared a few times. The CDR3 loop reads CASSYSHRDQETQYF. DNA of the CDR3: TGTGCCAGCAGTTATTCCCACAGGGACCAAGAGACCCAGTACTTC. The genes are TRBV6-5 and TRBJ2-5; perhaps TRBD1 as D (6 bases). The length of the CDR3 is 15 residues. The ends were cut back, 3 bases at V and 0 bases at J, with 11 bases in the middle. CDR1 and CDR2 (germline): MNHEY, SVGAGI.

Worth noting for this clonotype: One base away lies a much larger clone, so this may be a sequencing read error. The chain combines TRBV25-1 with TRBJ2-5; 10 positions match TRBD1. J was trimmed by 11 bases and V by 6 bases; bases with no gene match: 6. Per the germline V gene, CDR1 is MGHDK and CDR2 is SYGVNS. This CDR3 spans 12 amino acids. Written as DNA, the CDR3 is TGTGCCAGCAGGACAGGGGGCGGAGTGCAGTACTTC. Protein sequence: CASRTGGGVQYF.

The sample holds a few counts of this clonotype. This chain joins TRBV20-1 and TRBJ2-1; perhaps TRBD2 as D (5 bases). The CDR3 spans 14 residues. Looked up from germline, CDR1 is DFQATT and CDR2 is SNEGSKA (reference sequence). Deletions cut 4 bases from V and 0 bases from J, with 10 bases between. This CDR3 is CSATGLGSYNEQFF. Here the CDR3 DNA reads TGCAGTGCTACCGGACTTGGCTCCTACAATGAGCAGTTCTTC.

V gene TRBV28 combines with J gene TRBJ2-7, with TRBD1 as a possible D gene (6 bases). The CDR3 is 16 residues long. Trimming pared 5 bases from V and 3 bases from J, leaving 20 bases between. From germline, CDR1 is MDHEN and CDR2 SYDVKM. The CDR3 nucleotides read TGTGCCAGCAGTACAGGACAGTTAGGGTCGTACTACGAGCAGTACTTC. This translates into CASSTGQLGSYYEQYF.

This clonotype was counted once. The J gene is TRBJ1-6, the V gene TRBV7-2, with unresolved D. V dropped 4 bases and J dropped 5 bases, with 12 bases sitting between them. Germline CDR1 SGHTA, CDR2 FQGNSA. The CDR3 length is 15 residues. As DNA, the CDR3 is TGTGCCAGCAGCTCCGAAGGACGGAATAATTCACCCCTCCACTTT. Encoded protein: CASSSEGRNNSPLHF.

Only a few counts were recorded for this clonotype. J is TRBJ2-1 and V is TRBV6-1, with D perhaps matching TRBD2 (6 bases). CDR3 length equals 14 residues. Germline CDR1 is MNHNS and CDR2 is SASEGT. Trimming removed 6 bases from V and 1 base from J, with 10 bases in between. CDR3 DNA sequence: TGTGCCAGCAGACGGGACTTATCCTACAATGAGCAGTTCTTC. The encoded protein is CASRRDLSYNEQFF.

The V and J genes are TRBV20-1 and TRBJ2-4; D gene ambiguous. Trimming left V 4 bases short and J 0 bases short, with 7 bases between. Looked up from germline, CDR1 is DFQATT and CDR2 is SNEGSKA (reference sequence). The CDR3 sequence is 13 residues long. The CDR3 is CSANYLAKNIQYF. The CDR3 nucleotides are TGCAGTGCTAATTACCTAGCCAAAAACATTCAGTACTTC.

This clonotype has ten or more counts. The chain is built from TRBV28 and TRBJ2-7; D gene ambiguous. CDR1 MDHEN and CDR2 SYDVKM come from the germline V gene. The CDR3 totals 11 residues. The V end was cut by 6 bases, the J end by 2 bases, with 5 bases between. CDR3 sequence reads: CASRGTYEQYF. As DNA, the CDR3 is TGTGCCAGCAGGGGGACCTACGAGCAGTACTTC.

The rearrangement uses TRBV5-1 and TRBJ2-1; 12 bases are a match to TRBD1. The CDR3 runs to 16 residues. Looked up from germline, CDR1 is SGHRS and CDR2 is YFSETQ. The J segment lost 9 bases and the V segment lost 4 bases, leaving 11 bases of the junction unmatched. CDR3 protein: CASSVQGQGAGSEQFF. CDR3 DNA sequence: TGCGCCAGCAGCGTACAGGGACAGGGGGCGGGCAGTGAGCAGTTCTTC.

The chain has TRBV7-9 and TRBJ1-3; D is unclear. This CDR3 contains 15 residues. CDR1 SEHNR and CDR2 FQNEAQ come from the germline V gene (reference sequence). Between the trimmed V and J ends, which lost 5 bases and 4 bases, there was a span of 15 bases. CDR3 sequence (DNA): TGTGCCAGCAGCCCCAAGCTCCGTTTGGGAAACACCATATATTTT. Protein: CASSPKLRLGNTIYF.

The chain couples TRBV6-2 or TRBV6-3 to TRBJ2-3; D tentatively reads TRBD1 or TRBD2 (5 bases each). The CDR3 length is 13 residues. V lost 8 bases, J lost 5 bases, and 14 bases lay in between. CDR1 is MNHEY and CDR2 is SVGEGT in the germline V gene. The CDR3 bases are TGTGCCAGCCGCCCGGGGACGCAAGATACGCAGTATTTT. Protein product: CASRPGTQDTQYF.

The gene calls are TRBV10-1 and TRBJ2-1; D is perhaps TRBD2 (5 bases). Germline loops: CDR1 WNHNN, CDR2 SYGVQD (reference sequence). V was clipped by 4 bases and J by 7 bases, with 17 bases between them. The CDR3 consists of 15 residues. CDR3 in amino acids: CASSAELVVGNEQFF. The CDR3 DNA follows: TGCGCCAGCAGTGCTGAACTAGTGGTGGGGAATGAGCAGTTCTTC.

This chain connects TRBV21-1 to TRBJ1-6. TRBV21-1 is recorded as a pseudogene. The CDR3 is 15 residues long. The CDR3 loop reads CASSKRRGGISPLHF. The DNA of the CDR3 is TGTGCCAGCAGCAAGCGCCGGGGAGGGATATCACCCCTCCACTTT.

Many counts were recorded for this clonotype. The chain carries TRBV7-2 and TRBJ2-1; 11 positions match TRBD2. The CDR3 sequence is 18 residues long. V lost 5 bases and J lost 7; bases outside the gene matches: 16. CDR1 is SGHTA and CDR2 is FQGNSA in the germline V gene. CDR3 protein: CASSRNVLAGGPGNEQFF. The CDR3 DNA reads as TGTGCCAGCAGCCGGAACGTCTTAGCGGGAGGGCCGGGGAATGAGCAGTTCTTC.

This sequence joins TRBV27 and TRBJ2-2; 8 nucleotides agree with TRBD2. Germline lookup yields CDR1 MNHEY and CDR2 SMNVEV (reference sequence). CDR3 length: 15 residues. Trimming cost V 8 bases and J 5 bases; bases outside gene matches: 10. DNA of the CDR3: TGTGCCAGCCGTGGATCGGGAGGGGCAACCGGGGAGCTGTTTTTT. Translating it yields CASRGSGGATGELFF.

Details on this clonotype: Since a much larger clone is just one base distant, this may be a read error. The V call is TRBV7-8, the J call TRBJ2-7; TRBD1 might be the D (6 bases). V was cut by 11 bases and J by 0 bases, with 14 bases left in between. The germline V gene has CDR1 SGHVS and CDR2 FQNEAQ. CDR3 length equals 13 residues. This chain's CDR3 is CASTTDSSYEQYF. DNA for the CDR3: TGTGCCTCCACTACGGACAGCTCCTACGAGCAGTACTTC.

This clonotype was observed a handful of times. V and J are TRBV20-1 and TRBJ2-4, with D possibly TRBD2 on 5 matching bases. This CDR3 contains 16 residues. Germline assignment: CDR1 DFQATT and CDR2 SNEGSKA (reference sequence). The V gene lost 0 bases and the J gene lost 5 bases, with 17 bases spanning the gap. CDR3 in DNA: TGCAGTGCTAGAGATCGGATGCGGGCCCCGGAAAACATTCAGTACTTC. Protein sequence: CSARDRMRAPENIQYF.

This clonotype was seen more than once but under ten times. One base away lies a much larger clone, so this may be a sequencing read error. The rearrangement uses TRBV29-1 and TRBJ2-7; TRBD1 or TRBD2 may be the D gene (6 bases each). The germline V gene has CDR1 SQVTM and CDR2 ANQGSEA. The CDR3 runs to 14 residues. The V and J ends lost 6 bases and 7 bases respectively, with 22 bases between them. The CDR3, as DNA: TGCAGCGTGAACGGGGGCTCCACCTCCAATGAGCAGTACTTC. Its translation: CSVNGGSTSNEQYF.

This sequence joins TRBV29-1 and TRBJ2-5, with D hard to call. Germline V gene lookup returns CDR1 SQVTM and CDR2 ANQGSEA. V was clipped by 3 bases and J by 5 bases, with 7 bases between them. The CDR3 runs to 11 residues. The CDR3 region has the DNA TGCAGCGTTGATTTTGGGGAGACCCAGTACTTC. As protein: CSVDFGETQYF.

J is TRBJ2-2 and V is TRBV6-2 or TRBV6-3; 7 bases match TRBD1. Trimming took 4 bases from V and 5 from J; bases not matched to a gene: 4. CDR1 is MNHEY, CDR2 SVGEGT, per germline. The CDR3 runs to 14 residues. The CDR3 reads CASSWGQLTGELFF. For the CDR3, the DNA is TGTGCCAGCAGTTGGGGACAGCTAACCGGGGAGCTGTTTTTT.

J is TRBJ2-5 and V is TRBV5-1, with 11 bases identical to TRBD2. This CDR3 is 14 amino acids long. Germline V gene sequence: CDR1 SGHRS, CDR2 YFSETQ. The junction had 9 bases not matched to a gene; V was cut back by 5 bases and J by 9 bases. The CDR3 bases are TGCGCCAGCAGTACTAGCGGGGGTGACAGGGCCCAGTACTTC. Translated, it gives CASSTSGGDRAQYF.

The chain joins TRBV12-3 or TRBV12-4 to TRBJ2-1; possibly TRBD2 for D (7 bases). This CDR3 comprises 16 residues. V was shortened by 5 bases and J by 6 bases, with 20 bases between the two germline ends. The CDR3 DNA sequence: TGTGCCAGCAGTCCGAGCGGCGGGGGCGGGTTCAATGAGCAGTTCTTC. The encoded protein is CASSPSGGGGFNEQFF.

In nucleotides, the CDR3 is TGCAGCGGAACGGGGGGTGGGGGCCTATACGAGCAGTACTTC. Protein product: CSGTGGGGLYEQYF. This chain connects TRBV20-1 to TRBJ2-7, with a weak D call TRBD2 (7 bases). Germline V lookup: CDR1 DFQATT, CDR2 SNEGSKA (reference sequence). There are 14 residues in the CDR3.

This clonotype was recorded a few times. The rearrangement uses TRBV11-2 and TRBJ2-4; maybe TRBD1 (6 bases). The J call is uncertain, as TRBJ2-7 better fits the DNA end. Germline V CDR1 and CDR2: SGHAT, FQNNGV. This CDR3 region has 13 residues. Written as DNA, the CDR3 is TGTGCCAGCAGCTTATTACAGGGCCACGAGCAGTACTTC. Protein: CASSLLQGHEQYF.

This clonotype was counted between two and nine times. The V and J genes are TRBV6-1 and TRBJ2-1; unclear D gene. This CDR3 contains 12 residues. V was cut by 1 base and J by 7 bases, with 5 bases left in between. Germline V gene sequence: CDR1 MNHNS, CDR2 SASEGT. The CDR3 sequence is CASSEVGNEQFF. CDR3 DNA: TGTGCCAGCAGTGAAGTGGGTAATGAGCAGTTCTTC.

This chain links TRBV6-5 with TRBJ2-5, with TRBD1 identical over 7 bases. V gave up 3 bases and J gave up 2 bases; unmatched junction bases: 9. Per the germline V gene, CDR1 is MNHEY and CDR2 is SVGAGI. This CDR3 contains 16 residues. The DNA for the CDR3 is TGTGCCAGCAGTTATTCGAACAGGGGATATCAAGAGACCCAGTACTTC. It codes for CASSYSNRGYQETQYF.

This clonotype has at least ten counts. The chain employs TRBV7-2 and TRBJ2-2, with TRBD2 identical over 16 bases. V lost 4 bases and J lost 6; bases outside the gene matches: 2. CDR3 length: 16 amino acids. The germline V gene encodes CDR1 SGHTA and CDR2 FQGNSA. The CDR3 protein is CASSSGLAGGPGELFF. CDR3 bases: TGTGCCAGCAGCTCGGGACTAGCGGGGGGGCCCGGGGAGCTGTTTTTT.

V is TRBV6-2 or TRBV6-3 and J is TRBJ2-5; 9 bases line up with TRBD1. The J call is uncertain, as TRBJ2-7 better fits the DNA end. The germline CDR1 and CDR2 sequences are MNHEY and SVGEGT. The CDR3 has 13 amino acids. Here the CDR3 reads CASRRTGGHEQYF. DNA of the CDR3: TGTGCCAGCAGAAGAACAGGGGGCCACGAGCAGTACTTC.

The chain uses TRBV27 and TRBJ2-5; D not resolved. The length of the CDR3 is 13 residues. V was pared by 6 bases and J by 5 bases, with 13 bases between. In germline, CDR1 is MNHEY, CDR2 SMNVEV (reference sequence). CDR3 protein: CASSRGGWETQYF. The CDR3 DNA follows: TGTGCCAGCAGCCGAGGTGGATGGGAGACCCAGTACTTC.

For this clonotype: A clone one base away is much larger, so this may be a read error. V usage is TRBV20-1 and J usage is TRBJ1-6, with unresolved D. The germline V gene encodes CDR1 DFQATT and CDR2 SNEGSKA (reference sequence). This CDR3 contains 13 residues. The CDR3 is CSTRSSYNSPLHF. The CDR3 DNA reads TGCAGTACTAGGAGTTCCTATAATTCACCCCTCCACTTT.